This T cell receptor beta chain was identified during a study of graft-versus-host responses after intestinal transplantation. To note about this clone: Its antigen is currently unknown.

Profiling relied on immunoSEQ multiplex PCR, and the TCRdb table lists in-frame clones only, not all of them. The data hold approximately 110,000 clones, with about 92% observed a single time. CDR1 SEHNR and CDR2 FQNEAQ come from the germline V gene (reference sequence). V gave up 3 bases and J gave up 6 bases, with 8 bases separating them. The CDR3 contains 13 residues. The chain employs TRBV7-9 and TRBJ2-2; no clear D. The sequencing used unstimulated CD8+ T cells sorted from spleen or lymph node cells, collected before transplant. The receptor was derived from a human donor who was the organ donor for an intestinal transplant. The DNA for the CDR3 is TGTGCCAGCAGCTTCGGTGTGGCCGGGGAGCTGTTTTTT. Its protein is CASSFGVAGELFF.